This record concerns one TCR beta chain sequence. In the source study's methods: It was from reference gene primer amplification that nucleated cell counts were estimated. Data came from immunoSEQ multiplex PCR; TCRdb stores just in-frame clones and leaves some out. V and J calls plus clone size are reproduced from that table; the DNA served to infer D and trimming. The data show tens of thousands of clones, with approximately 86% seen just once and around 15% held by the top ten. The source of the sample is a study of blood T cell repertoires in COVID-19. Study as a whole: COVID-19 samples collected from the United States, Italy and Spain covered acute and convalescent phases.

Germline CDR1 MNHEY, CDR2 SVGEGT. V lost 4 bases and J 0 bases, leaving 7 bases between the germline ends. The CDR3 has 15 amino acids. This receptor was identified in a human donor in a cohort sampled during active COVID-19. This chain connects TRBV6-2 or TRBV6-3 to TRBJ2-6; D is unclear. The specimen was peripheral blood. Here the CDR3 DNA reads TGTGCCAGCAGTTCCCCTAGCTCTGGGGCCAACGTCCTGACTTTC. Encoded protein: CASSSPSSGANVLTF.